The text below deals with one T cell receptor beta chain. The antigen is unknown. Extracted RNA was reverse transcribed into cDNA, the sequencing template. Using immunoSEQ multiplex PCR, the repertoire was profiled, and TCRdb retains in-frame clones only, with some absent. The profile covers around 250,000 clones, with around 67% appearing a single time and under 1.5% taken by the ten largest. The sample comes from a study of CD8+ T cells in alopecia areata. Study-wide findings and caveats: Sequence data from scalp samples additionally include resident alphabeta T cells of normal skin.

The CDR3 length is 14 residues. V gave up 7 bases and J gave up 2 bases, with 17 bases separating them. Germline V gene sequence: CDR1 GTSNPN, CDR2 SVGIG (reference sequence). This chain links TRBV30 with TRBJ1-2, with no clear D. The source of this sequence is a human donor with alopecia areata. Sequencing was performed on CD4+ T cells sorted from blood, taken at week 0. The CDR3 nucleotides read TGTGCCTCGCGCGCCGTTGGTGGGAACTATGGCTACACCTTC. It codes for CASRAVGGNYGYTF.